These 29 T cell receptor beta chains share one sample of origin, sequenced in a study of T-cell reconstitution after alpha-beta-depleted transplantation in children. Unique molecular identifiers were used in preparing the TCRbeta library. TCRdb re-called the PCR reads with MiXCR, one entry per CDR3 protein. The sample gives about 980,000 distinct CDR3 sequences, about 29% of which show up once; around 30% is in the top ten. The source was PBMCs, mostly from graft donor cells, collected 360 days after TCRalphabeta/CD19-depleted stem cell transplant. The receptors come from a boy younger than two who had a stem cell transplant for SCID, so the T cells may come from the graft donor.

The chain employs TRBV9 and TRBJ2-1, with D possibly matching TRBD2 (7 bases). The germline gives CDR1 SGDLS, CDR2 YYNGEE. The CDR3 loop spans 16 amino acids. The germline V and J ends were trimmed by 0 bases and 2 bases, with 12 bases remaining between them. The CDR3 spells CASSVDSRGPYNEQFF. The CDR3 coding sequence is TGTGCCAGCAGCGTAGACTCGCGGGGGCCCTACAATGAGCAGTTCTTC.

The chain uses TRBV20-1 and TRBJ2-2; TRBD1 or TRBD2 may be the D gene (5 bases each). CDR3 length: 17 residues. Germline V gene data show CDR1 as DFQATT and CDR2 as SNEGSKA (reference sequence). V shed 1 base and J shed 5 bases, with 20 bases lying between them. CDR3 DNA sequence: TGCAGTGCTAGAGTCTGGGCCAGGGAATGGGGGACCGGGGAGCTGTTTTTT. Translated: CSARVWAREWGTGELFF.

The chain employs TRBV7-9 and TRBJ1-1; D gene unclear. From germline, CDR1 is SEHNR and CDR2 FQNEAQ (reference sequence). Trimming shortened V by 4 bases and J by 0 bases, and 12 bases separated the two germline ends. CDR3 length equals 15 residues. The CDR3, as DNA: TGTGCCAGCAGCTCCTATGACCGATTGAACACTGAAGCTTTCTTT. Its protein is CASSSYDRLNTEAFF.

The rearrangement uses TRBV6-5 and TRBJ1-2; D not certain. The CDR3 has 14 residues. Trimming removed 2 bases at V and 6 bases at J, with 13 bases between. Germline CDR1 MNHEY, CDR2 SVGAGI. The CDR3 DNA follows: TGTGCCAGCAGTTACAACCGGGTCGGTCATGGCTACACCTTC. The encoded protein is CASSYNRVGHGYTF.

Only a few counts were recorded for this clonotype. The rearrangement uses TRBV7-8 and TRBJ1-6; D not resolved. Between the trimmed V and J ends, which lost 3 bases and 2 bases, there was a span of 11 bases. CDR1 and CDR2 (germline): SGHVS, FQNEAQ. CDR3 length: 16 residues. For the CDR3, the DNA is TGTGCCAGCAGCTTCCGCGGAGGGCCCTATAATTCACCCCTCCACTTT. Translating gives CASSFRGGPYNSPLHF.

The gene calls are TRBV2 and TRBJ1-5, with 8 bases identical to TRBD1. The CDR3 totals 20 residues. Germline V CDR1 and CDR2: SNHLY, FYNNEI. V shed 3 bases and J 0 bases; nucleotides not matched to a gene: 16. In nucleotides, the CDR3 is TGTGCCAGCAGTGAGGGGACAGGCAGCTCAAAGGGGTATAGCAATCAGCCCCAGCATTTT. It codes for CASSEGTGSSKGYSNQPQHF.

This clonotype has a count of ten or more. This chain uses TRBV6-1 with TRBJ1-2; D is unclear. V lost 2 bases and J lost 6, with 16 bases in between. The CDR3 length is 15 residues. CDR1 is MNHNS, CDR2 SASEGT, per germline. CDR3 amino acids: CASSEWVTQSNGYTF. The DNA for the CDR3 is TGTGCCAGCAGTGAATGGGTCACTCAGTCCAATGGCTACACCTTC.

This sequence joins TRBV12-3 or TRBV12-4 and TRBJ1-2; the D is unclear. The CDR3 has 13 amino acids. The V end was cut by 6 bases, the J end by 4 bases, with 12 bases between. CDR3 amino acids: CASSTTSGYGYTF. The CDR3 coding sequence is TGTGCCAGCAGCACAACAAGTGGCTATGGCTACACCTTC.

This clonotype showed up just a few times. The chain links TRBV6-5 to TRBJ1-2; D may be TRBD1 (6 bases). The CDR3 is 15 residues long. V shed 4 bases and J shed 3 bases, with 15 bases lying between them. CDR1 MNHEY and CDR2 SVGAGI come from the germline V gene. The CDR3 loop is CASSSLPGADYGYTF. Written as DNA, the CDR3 is TGTGCCAGCAGTTCACTACCGGGGGCTGACTATGGCTACACCTTC.

The V call is TRBV7-3, the J call TRBJ1-1; D call uncertain. V was pared by 3 bases and J by 7 bases, with 15 bases between. This CDR3 region has 14 residues. Germline-derived CDR1 and CDR2 are SGHTA and FQGTGA. The CDR3 sequence: CASSLGMDGNEAFF. CDR3 nucleotide sequence: TGTGCCAGCAGCTTGGGGATGGATGGGAATGAAGCTTTCTTT. Full variable domain (remainder filled in from reference TRBV7-3 and TRBJ1-1): GAGVSQTPSNKVTEKGKYVELRCDPISGHTALYWYRQSLGQGPEFLIYFQGTGAADDSGLPNDRFFAVRPEGSVSTLKIQRTERGDSAVYLCASSLGMDGNEAFFGQGTRLTVV.

The V and J genes are TRBV5-1 and TRBJ2-1; D ambiguous. Germline CDR1 and CDR2: SGHRS and YFSETQ. Trimming took 1 base from V and 3 from J, leaving 17 bases between them. The CDR3 has 17 amino acids. This CDR3 is CASSLSVSPIYYNEQFF. The CDR3 DNA is TGCGCCAGCAGCTTGAGTGTTAGCCCGATCTACTACAATGAGCAGTTCTTC.

This clonotype was detected only a few times. The chain couples TRBV6-1 to TRBJ2-7; perhaps TRBD1 as D (6 bases). The CDR3 totals 14 residues. The germline CDR1 and CDR2 sequences are MNHNS and SASEGT. Trimming took 2 bases from V and 3 from J, leaving 11 bases between them. The CDR3 DNA is TGTGCCAGCAGTGAACCGGGACAAGGCTACGAGCAGTACTTC. Translation: CASSEPGQGYEQYF.

This clonotype was seen a few times. The chain combines TRBV2 with TRBJ2-5, with D perhaps matching TRBD1 (6 bases). CDR3 size: 13 residues. Germline CDR1 and CDR2: SNHLY and FYNNEI. Deletions cut 8 bases from V and 4 bases from J, with 14 bases between. The DNA for the CDR3 is TGTGCCAGCGGCACAGGGTGGGGAGAGACCCAGTACTTC. It codes for CASGTGWGETQYF.

The J gene is TRBJ1-1, the V gene TRBV7-8; D unclear. In germline, CDR1 is SGHVS, CDR2 FQNEAQ. The CDR3 length is 15 residues. V gave up 5 bases and J gave up 0 bases, with 13 bases separating them. CDR3 coding DNA: TGTGCCAGCAGCGCCGGCCCGGGGATGAACACTGAAGCTTTCTTT. This gives the protein CASSAGPGMNTEAFF.

The chain recombines TRBV7-2 with TRBJ2-7; the match to TRBD2 covers 14 bases. V shed 3 bases and J 5 bases; nucleotides not matched to a gene: 6. The CDR3 runs 16 residues. CDR1 SGHTA and CDR2 FQGNSA come from the germline V gene. The chain's CDR3 is CASSFRLAGGRNEQYF. The DNA for the CDR3 is TGTGCCAGCAGCTTCCGACTAGCGGGGGGGCGGAACGAGCAGTACTTC.

This chain uses TRBV7-2 with TRBJ2-3; maybe TRBD2 (6 bases). Trimming cost V 6 bases and J 6 bases, with 13 bases left between them. This CDR3 spans 13 amino acids. In germline, CDR1 is SGHTA, CDR2 FQGNSA. The CDR3 loop reads CASRPAGRDTQYF. The CDR3 DNA is TGTGCCAGCAGACCTGCAGGGAGGGATACGCAGTATTTT.

This chain links TRBV4-2 with TRBJ2-5; 8 positions match TRBD2. The germline CDR1 and CDR2 sequences are LGHNA and YNFKEQ. The CDR3 loop spans 17 amino acids. The J segment lost 0 bases and the V segment lost 0 bases, leaving 6 bases of the junction unmatched. The chain's CDR3 is CASSQDYGGVYQETQYF. The CDR3 DNA is TGTGCCAGCAGCCAAGATTACGGGGGGGTGTACCAAGAGACCCAGTACTTC.

This clonotype turned up a few times. The chain uses TRBV15 and TRBJ1-4, with a weak D call TRBD1 (5 bases). Germline V CDR1 and CDR2: LNHNV, YYDKDF (reference sequence). This CDR3 spans 16 amino acids. Trimming pared 0 bases from V and 12 bases from J, leaving 20 bases between. The CDR3 DNA is TGTGCCACCAGCAGAGATCGACCCCTCCAGGGAAGGGAACTGTTTTTT. Residues: CATSRDRPLQGRELFF.

The chain recombines TRBV10-3 with TRBJ2-1, with 8 bases identical to TRBD1. Germline CDR1 reads ENHRY; CDR2 reads SYGVKD. Trimming at V came to 3 bases and at J to 0 bases, leaving 10 bases not matched to a gene. The CDR3 length is 18 residues. CDR3 nucleotides: TGTGCCATCAGTGAAAGTGGACAGGGAATCCTCTCCTACAATGAGCAGTTCTTC. Translating it yields CAISESGQGILSYNEQFF.

The table lists this clonotype with a few counts. The J gene is TRBJ1-1, the V gene TRBV5-5; the D is unclear. Germline V gene data show CDR1 as SGHKS and CDR2 as YYEKEE (reference sequence). Between the trimmed V and J ends, which lost 2 bases and 4 bases, there was a span of 12 bases. The CDR3 is 14 residues long. The CDR3 here is CASSFLQVGTEAFF. DNA of the CDR3: TGTGCCAGCAGCTTCCTTCAGGTGGGCACTGAAGCTTTCTTT.

The CDR3 loop reads CASSLFLDRKTTDTQYF. The CDR3 DNA sequence: TGTGCCAGCAGTTTATTCTTGGACCGAAAGACCACAGATACGCAGTATTTT. V and J are TRBV28 and TRBJ2-3; D ambiguous. In germline, CDR1 is MDHEN, CDR2 SYDVKM. The V and J ends lost 1 base and 2 bases respectively, with 16 bases between them. The CDR3 covers 17 residues.

This sequence joins TRBV10-3 and TRBJ2-1; perhaps TRBD2 as D (7 bases). V was cut by 11 bases and J by 8 bases, with 19 bases left in between. Germline CDR1 and CDR2: ENHRY and SYGVKD. The CDR3 loop spans 13 amino acids. CDR3 sequence (DNA): TGTGCCCACAAGGGGGGGGAGCGTGATGAGCAGTTCTTC. Translation gives CAHKGGERDEQFF.

This clonotype was detected many times. The V gene is TRBV5-1, the J gene TRBJ2-1, with TRBD1 matching over 9 bases. The V gene's germline CDR1 is SGHRS and CDR2 YFSETQ. V was pared by 4 bases and J by 4 bases, with 3 bases of the junction left unmatched. CDR3 size: 14 residues. CDR3 bases: TGCGCCAGCAGCAGGGGACAGGGTTACAATGAGCAGTTCTTC. This sequence encodes CASSRGQGYNEQFF.

The chain is built from TRBV27 and TRBJ1-6; maybe TRBD1 (6 bases). This CDR3 is built from 14 residues. The V and J ends lost 3 bases and 6 bases respectively, with 9 bases between them. Germline V lookup: CDR1 MNHEY, CDR2 SMNVEV (reference sequence). Here the CDR3 reads CASSFRGGNSPLHF. The CDR3 nucleotides read TGTGCCAGCAGTTTCAGGGGTGGTAATTCACCCCTCCACTTT.

This clonotype was detected a few times. V gene TRBV12-3 or TRBV12-4 combines with J gene TRBJ2-5; 11 bases are a match to TRBD1. V was pared by 5 bases and J by 5 bases, with 7 bases of the junction left unmatched. The CDR3 consists of 15 residues. Here the CDR3 reads CASSARDRGFETQYF. CDR3 DNA sequence: TGTGCCAGCAGTGCCCGGGACAGGGGGTTCGAGACCCAGTACTTC.

V and J are TRBV4-3 and TRBJ2-7, with D tentatively TRBD2 (6 bases). Germline CDR1 LGHNA, CDR2 YSLEER. The CDR3 runs to 15 residues. V lost 0 bases and J lost 2, with 11 bases in between. This chain's CDR3 is CASSQDPRGPYEQYF. CDR3 nucleotide sequence: TGCGCCAGCAGCCAAGATCCGCGGGGACCCTACGAGCAGTACTTC.

The chain combines TRBV5-6 with TRBJ2-7; 7 nucleotides line up with TRBD1. Germline V CDR1 and CDR2: SGHDT, YYEEEE. V dropped 4 bases and J dropped 2; count of bases not matched to a gene: 9. The CDR3 spans 15 residues. The CDR3 loop is CASSQSPGTAYEQYF. DNA of the CDR3: TGTGCCAGCAGCCAAAGTCCCGGGACAGCCTACGAGCAGTACTTC.

This clonotype came up a few times. This chain links TRBV9 with TRBJ2-5, with TRBD2 matching over 15 bases. The V gene's germline CDR1 is SGDLS and CDR2 YYNGEE. V was pared by 2 bases and J by 2 bases, with 7 bases of the junction left unmatched. This CDR3 is 18 amino acids long. The CDR3 DNA reads TGTGCCAGCAGCGTTTCCTACGGACTAGCGGGGGGGCAAGAGACCCAGTACTTC. As protein: CASSVSYGLAGGQETQYF.

CDR3 coding DNA: TGTGCCAGCAGCTTAGTCCAGATCCGGGACAGGGAAAACATTCAGTACTTC. Its translation is CASSLVQIRDRENIQYF. The chain links TRBV7-9 to TRBJ2-4; 9 nucleotides match TRBD1. Looked up from germline, CDR1 is SEHNR and CDR2 is FQNEAQ (reference sequence). The CDR3 is made up of 17 amino acids. Trimming cost V 1 base and J 5 bases; bases outside gene matches: 9.